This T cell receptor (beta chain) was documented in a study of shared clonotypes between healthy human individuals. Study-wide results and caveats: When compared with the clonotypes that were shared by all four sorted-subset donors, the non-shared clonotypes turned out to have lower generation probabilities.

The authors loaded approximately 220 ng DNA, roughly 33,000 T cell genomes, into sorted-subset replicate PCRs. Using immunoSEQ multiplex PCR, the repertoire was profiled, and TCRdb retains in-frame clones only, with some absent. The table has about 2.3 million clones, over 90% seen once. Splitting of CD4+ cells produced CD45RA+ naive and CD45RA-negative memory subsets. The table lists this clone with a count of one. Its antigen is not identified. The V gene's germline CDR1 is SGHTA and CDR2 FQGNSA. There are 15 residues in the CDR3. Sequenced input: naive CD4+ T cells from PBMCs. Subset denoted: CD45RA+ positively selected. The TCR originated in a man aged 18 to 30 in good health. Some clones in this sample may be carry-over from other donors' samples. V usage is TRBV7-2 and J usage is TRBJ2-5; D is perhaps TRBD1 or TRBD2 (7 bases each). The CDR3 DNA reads TGTGCATCCCGCGGACCAGGCAGGGGGGGAGAGACCCAGTACTTC. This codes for CASRGPGRGGETQYF. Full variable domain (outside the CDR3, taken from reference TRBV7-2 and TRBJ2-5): GAGVSQSPSNKVTEKGKDVELRCDPISGHTALYWYRQSLGQGLEFLIYFQGNSAPDKSGLPSDRFSAERTGGSVSTLTIQRTQQEDSAVYLCASRGPGRGGETQYFGPGTRLLVL.